The 15 T cell receptor beta chains given below trace back to one sample, sequenced in a study of T cell responses to AZD1222 COVID-19 vaccine. The method was immunoSEQ multiplex PCR; TCRdb's version includes in-frame clones alone and lacks a portion of them. In the table there are more than 95,000 clones, approximately 90% of which are singletons. The material sequenced was peripheral blood, taken on day 0 of AZD1222 vaccination. Source of these receptors: an adult in good health.

The rearrangement joins TRBV6-5 to TRBJ2-7; D gene unclear. The CDR3 spans 14 residues. Trimming stripped 6 bases from V and 5 bases from J, with 17 bases between. CDR1 and CDR2 from the germline V gene are MNHEY and SVGAGI. The CDR3 protein is CASSRGGFLNEQYF. The CDR3 coding sequence is TGTGCCAGCAGCCGCGGTGGGTTTCTGAACGAGCAGTACTTC.

This chain uses TRBV14 with TRBJ2-7, with D unclear. The CDR3 loop spans 10 amino acids. CDR1 SGHDN and CDR2 FVKESK come from the germline V gene. The CDR3 loop is CASSQGAVGV. The CDR3 nucleotides read TGTGCCAGCAGCCAAGGGGCGGTCGGTGTC.

The rearrangement joins TRBV6-5 to TRBJ2-5, with D maybe TRBD1 (6 bases). Germline V CDR1 and CDR2: MNHEY, SVGAGI. V dropped 5 bases and J dropped 4 bases, with 14 bases sitting between them. This CDR3 has 14 residues. In DNA form, the CDR3 reads TGTGCCAGCAGTCCCGACAGGCTCCGAGAGACCCAGTACTTC. Its protein product is CASSPDRLRETQYF.

The V gene is TRBV5-4, the J gene TRBJ1-3; 7 nucleotides agree with TRBD1. The J segment lost 4 bases and the V segment lost 4 bases, leaving 5 bases of the junction unmatched. Germline assignment: CDR1 SGHNT and CDR2 YYREEE (reference sequence). The CDR3 covers 14 residues. CDR3 DNA sequence: TGTGCCAGCAGCCCAGAGGGGGCCGGAAACACCATATATTTT. Translated: CASSPEGAGNTIYF. Based on the CDR3 plus reference TRBV5-4 and TRBJ1-3, the full variable domain is ETGVTQSPTHLIKTRGQQVTLRCSSQSGHNTVSWYQQALGQGPQFIFQYYREEENGRGNFPPRFSGLQFPNYSSELNVNALELDDSALYLCASSPEGAGNTIYFGEGSWLTVV.

V is TRBV6-5 and J is TRBJ2-2; D remains unclear. Trimming left V 7 bases short and J 4 bases short, with 10 bases between. The germline V gene has CDR1 MNHEY and CDR2 SVGAGI. The CDR3 totals 13 residues. CDR3 coding DNA: TGTGCCAGCATCGCAGAAGGCACCGGGGAGCTGTTTTTT. Its protein is CASIAEGTGELFF.

The chain is built from TRBV27 and TRBJ1-5; D is possibly TRBD1 (6 bases). This CDR3 region has 14 residues. Germline CDR1 reads MNHEY; CDR2 reads SMNVEV (reference sequence). Deletions cut 10 bases from V and 7 bases from J, with 20 bases between. CDR3 region: CATHLAGAGQPQHF. The CDR3 bases are TGTGCCACCCACCTGGCGGGGGCAGGGCAGCCCCAGCATTTT.

J is TRBJ2-1 and V is TRBV7-9; 7 bases align to TRBD2. V gave up 4 bases and J gave up 6 bases; unmatched junction bases: 3. Germline values: CDR1 SEHNR, CDR2 FQNEAQ (reference sequence). There are 13 residues in the CDR3. The CDR3 DNA is TGTGCCAGCAGCTCCGGGACTACCAATGAGCAGTTCTTC. It translates to CASSSGTTNEQFF.

This rearrangement joins TRBV7-9 to TRBJ1-6; D unresolved. V was pared by 6 bases and J by 6 bases, with 15 bases between. The CDR3 loop spans 15 amino acids. Germline assignment: CDR1 SEHNR and CDR2 FQNEAQ (reference sequence). CDR3 loop: CASSRTDGSNSPLHF. The CDR3 coding sequence is TGTGCCAGCAGTCGTACGGACGGTAGTAATTCACCCCTCCACTTT. Full variable domain (missing parts from reference TRBV7-9 and TRBJ1-6): DTGVSQNPRHKITKRGQNVTFRCDPISEHNRLYWYRQTLGQGPEFLTYFQNEAQLEKSRLLSDRFSAERPKGSFSTLEIQRTEQGDSAMYLCASSRTDGSNSPLHFGNGTRLTVT.

This rearrangement joins TRBV18 to TRBJ2-1; TRBD1 or TRBD2 may be the D gene (5 bases each). V lost 3 bases and J lost 10, with 10 bases in between. Germline values: CDR1 KGHSH, CDR2 LQKENI. The CDR3 totals 12 residues. CDR3 residues: CASSPSWGEQFF. Here the CDR3 DNA reads TGTGCCAGCTCACCTTCATGGGGGGAGCAGTTCTTC.

V is TRBV4-3 and J is TRBJ1-3; no firm D call. The germline V and J ends were trimmed by 4 bases and 4 bases, with 8 bases remaining between them. There are 13 residues in the CDR3. Germline-derived CDR1 and CDR2 are LGHNA and YSLEER. The DNA of the CDR3 is TGCGCCAGCAGCCCTAGAGGGGGAAACACCATATATTTT. Amino acids: CASSPRGGNTIYF.

This clone turned up a few times. This sequence joins TRBV19 and TRBJ2-1; weak D call: TRBD2 (6 bases). The CDR3 runs 16 residues. Germline loops: CDR1 LNHDA, CDR2 SQIVND (reference sequence). Trimming took 6 bases from V and 8 from J, leaving 23 bases between them. The CDR3 here is CASRTDRGWGLDEQFF. The CDR3 coding sequence is TGTGCCAGTAGAACTGATCGGGGGTGGGGGTTGGATGAGCAGTTCTTC. Full variable domain (missing parts from reference TRBV19 and TRBJ2-1): DGGITQSPKYLFRKEGQNVTLSCEQNLNHDAMYWYRQDPGQGLRLIYYSQIVNDFQKGDIAEGYSVSREKKESFPLTVTSAQKNPTAFYLCASRTDRGWGLDEQFFGPGTRLTVL.

The rearrangement uses TRBV27 and TRBJ2-1, with 12 bases fitting TRBD2. Unmatched junction bases numbered 10, after V lost 6 bases and J lost 4 bases. This CDR3 spans 17 amino acids. Germline V gene data show CDR1 as MNHEY and CDR2 as SMNVEV (reference sequence). This CDR3 reads CASRKHRTSGTYNEQFF. The CDR3 region has the DNA TGTGCCAGCAGGAAACACAGGACTAGCGGGACTTACAATGAGCAGTTCTTC.

The CDR3 bases are TGTGCCTGGACCAAGGCCCTCCGCGGGGCGAACACCGGGGAGCTGTTTTTT. This gives the protein CAWTKALRGANTGELFF. The rearrangement joins TRBV30 to TRBJ2-2; TRBD2 is a possible D gene (6 bases). The CDR3 is 17 amino acids. The germline V gene encodes CDR1 GTSNPN and CDR2 SVGIG (reference sequence). The ends were cut back, 4 bases at V and 0 bases at J, with 18 bases in the middle.

This clone has a handful of counts. The chain uses TRBV18 and TRBJ1-1; D gene unclear. From germline, CDR1 is KGHSH and CDR2 LQKENI. V was clipped by 0 bases and J by 1 base, with 6 bases between them. This CDR3 has 14 residues. The CDR3 DNA reads as TGTGCCAGCTCACCACCAGTGGGGAACACTGAAGCTTTCTTT. Translation gives CASSPPVGNTEAFF.

A few counts support this clone. The chain links TRBV4-2 to TRBJ2-5, with TRBD1 matching 9 bases. J was trimmed by 1 base and V by 1 base; bases with no gene match: 4. Germline loops: CDR1 LGHNA, CDR2 YNFKEQ. The CDR3 is 16 residues long. CDR3 DNA: TGTGCCAGCAGCCAAGGCGGGGGACAGGGCCAAGAGACCCAGTACTTC. The encoded protein is CASSQGGGQGQETQYF.